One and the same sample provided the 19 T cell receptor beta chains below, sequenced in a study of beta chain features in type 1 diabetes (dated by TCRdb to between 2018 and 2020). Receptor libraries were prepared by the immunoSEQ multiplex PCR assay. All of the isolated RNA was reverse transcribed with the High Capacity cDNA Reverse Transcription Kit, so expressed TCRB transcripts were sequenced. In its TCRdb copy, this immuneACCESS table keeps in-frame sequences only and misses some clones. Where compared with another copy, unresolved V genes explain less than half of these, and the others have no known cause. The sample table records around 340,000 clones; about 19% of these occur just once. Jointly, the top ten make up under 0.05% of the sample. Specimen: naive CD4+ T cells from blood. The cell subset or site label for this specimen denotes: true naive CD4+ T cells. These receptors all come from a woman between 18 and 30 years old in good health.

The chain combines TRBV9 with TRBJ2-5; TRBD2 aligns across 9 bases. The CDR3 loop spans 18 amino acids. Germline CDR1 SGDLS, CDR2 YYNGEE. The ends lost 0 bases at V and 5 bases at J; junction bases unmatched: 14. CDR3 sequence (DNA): TGTGCCAGCAGCGTAGGAAGGTTAGCGGGAGAATCCGGGGAGACCCAGTACTTC. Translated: CASSVGRLAGESGETQYF.

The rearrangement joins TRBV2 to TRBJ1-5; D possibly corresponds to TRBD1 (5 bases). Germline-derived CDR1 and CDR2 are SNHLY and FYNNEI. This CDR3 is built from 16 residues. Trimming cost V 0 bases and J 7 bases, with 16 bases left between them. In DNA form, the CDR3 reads TGTGCCAGCAGTGAAGCGGAGGGGCTTACTGGACAGCCCCAGCATTTT. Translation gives CASSEAEGLTGQPQHF.

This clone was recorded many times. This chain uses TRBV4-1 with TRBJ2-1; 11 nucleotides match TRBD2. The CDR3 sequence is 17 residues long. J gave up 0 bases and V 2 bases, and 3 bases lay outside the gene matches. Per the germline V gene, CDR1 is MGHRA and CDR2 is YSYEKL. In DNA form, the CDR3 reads TGCGCCAGCAGCCAAACCGGGACTAGCGGCTCCTACAATGAGCAGTTCTTC. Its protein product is CASSQTGTSGSYNEQFF.

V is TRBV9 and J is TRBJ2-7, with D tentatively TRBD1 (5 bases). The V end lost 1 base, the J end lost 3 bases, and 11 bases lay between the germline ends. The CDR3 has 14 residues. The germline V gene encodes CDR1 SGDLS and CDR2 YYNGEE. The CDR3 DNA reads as TGTGCCAGCAGCGTAACCCCGGACAACTACGAGCAGTACTTC. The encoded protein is CASSVTPDNYEQYF.

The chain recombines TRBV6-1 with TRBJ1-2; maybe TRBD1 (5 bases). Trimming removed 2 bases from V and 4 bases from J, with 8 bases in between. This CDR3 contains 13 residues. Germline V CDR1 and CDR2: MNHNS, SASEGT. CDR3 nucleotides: TGTGCCAGCAGTGAATTTCAGGGCTATGGCTACACCTTC. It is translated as CASSEFQGYGYTF.

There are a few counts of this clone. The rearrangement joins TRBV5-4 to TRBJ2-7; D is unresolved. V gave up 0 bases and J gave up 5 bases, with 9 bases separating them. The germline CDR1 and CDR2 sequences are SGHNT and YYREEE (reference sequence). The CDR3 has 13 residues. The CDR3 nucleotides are TGTGCCAGCAGCTTGGTTGGGCCTAACGAGCAGTACTTC. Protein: CASSLVGPNEQYF.

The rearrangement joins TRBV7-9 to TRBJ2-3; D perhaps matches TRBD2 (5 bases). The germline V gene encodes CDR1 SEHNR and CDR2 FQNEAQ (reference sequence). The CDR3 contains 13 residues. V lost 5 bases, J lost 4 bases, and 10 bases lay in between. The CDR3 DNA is TGTGCCAGCAGCATCAGCGGCGCAGATACGCAGTATTTT. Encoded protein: CASSISGADTQYF. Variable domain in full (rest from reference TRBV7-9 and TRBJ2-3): DTGVSQNPRHKITKRGQNVTFRCDPISEHNRLYWYRQTLGQGPEFLTYFQNEAQLEKSRLLSDRFSAERPKGSFSTLEIQRTEQGDSAMYLCASSISGADTQYFGPGTRLTVL.

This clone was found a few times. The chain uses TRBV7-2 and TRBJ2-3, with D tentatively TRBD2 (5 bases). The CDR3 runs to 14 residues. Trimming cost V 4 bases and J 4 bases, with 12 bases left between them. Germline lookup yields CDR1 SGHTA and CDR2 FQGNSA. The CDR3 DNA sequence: TGTGCCAGCAGCTCCGGGGTAAGGGCAGATACGCAGTATTTT. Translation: CASSSGVRADTQYF.

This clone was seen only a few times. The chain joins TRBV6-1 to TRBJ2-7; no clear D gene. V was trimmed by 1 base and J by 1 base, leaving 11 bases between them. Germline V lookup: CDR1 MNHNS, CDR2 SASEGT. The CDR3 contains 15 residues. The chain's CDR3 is CASSEGYRLSYEQYF. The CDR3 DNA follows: TGTGCCAGCAGTGAAGGTTACCGACTTTCCTACGAGCAGTACTTC.

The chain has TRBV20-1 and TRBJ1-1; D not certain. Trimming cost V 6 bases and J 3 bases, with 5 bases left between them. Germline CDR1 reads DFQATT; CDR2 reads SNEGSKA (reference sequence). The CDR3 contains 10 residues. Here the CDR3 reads CSARDTEAFF. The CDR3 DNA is TGCAGTGCACGGGACACTGAAGCTTTCTTT.

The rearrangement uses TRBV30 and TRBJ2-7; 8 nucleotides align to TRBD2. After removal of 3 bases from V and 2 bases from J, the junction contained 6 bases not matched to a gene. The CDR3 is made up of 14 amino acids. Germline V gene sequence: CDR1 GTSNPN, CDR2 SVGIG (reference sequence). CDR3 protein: CAWRSGRGPYEQYF. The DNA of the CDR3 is TGTGCCTGGAGGAGCGGGAGAGGGCCCTACGAGCAGTACTTC. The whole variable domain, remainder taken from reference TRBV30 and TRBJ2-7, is SQTIHQWPATLVQPVGSPLSLECTVEGTSNPNLYWYRQAAGRGLQLLFYSVGIGQISSEVPQNLSASRPQDRQFILSSKKLLLSDSGFYLCAWRSGRGPYEQYFGPGTRLTVT.

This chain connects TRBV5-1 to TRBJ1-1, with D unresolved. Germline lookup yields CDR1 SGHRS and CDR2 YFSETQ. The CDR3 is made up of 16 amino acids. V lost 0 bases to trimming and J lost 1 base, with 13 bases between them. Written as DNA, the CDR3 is TGCGCCAGCAGCTTGGAGCCGCAACAGAGGAACACTGAAGCTTTCTTT. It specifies CASSLEPQQRNTEAFF. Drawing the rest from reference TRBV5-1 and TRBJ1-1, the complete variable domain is KAGVTQTPRYLIKTRGQQVTLSCSPISGHRSVSWYQQTPGQGLQFLFEYFSETQRNKGNFPGRFSGRQFSNSRSEMNVSTLELGDSALYLCASSLEPQQRNTEAFFGQGTRLTVV.

For the CDR3, the DNA is TGTGCCAGTTCAGTTTCCACTCAGGACACTGAAGCTTTCTTT. It specifies CASSVSTQDTEAFF. The rearrangement links TRBV19 to TRBJ1-1; D gene uncertain. CDR3 size: 14 residues. Per germline, CDR1 LNHDA and CDR2 SQIVND (reference sequence). The ends were cut back, 8 bases at V and 3 bases at J, with 16 bases in the middle.

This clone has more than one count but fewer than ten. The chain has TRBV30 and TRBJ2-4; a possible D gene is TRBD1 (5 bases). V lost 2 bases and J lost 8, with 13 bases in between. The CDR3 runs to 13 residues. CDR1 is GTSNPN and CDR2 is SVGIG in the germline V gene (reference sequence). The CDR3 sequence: CAWSHSGSHIQYF. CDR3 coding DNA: TGTGCCTGGAGTCACTCAGGGTCTCACATTCAGTACTTC. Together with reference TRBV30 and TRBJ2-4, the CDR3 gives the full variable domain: SQTIHQWPATLVQPVGSPLSLECTVEGTSNPNLYWYRQAAGRGLQLLFYSVGIGQISSEVPQNLSASRPQDRQFILSSKKLLLSDSGFYLCAWSHSGSHIQYFGAGTRLSVL.

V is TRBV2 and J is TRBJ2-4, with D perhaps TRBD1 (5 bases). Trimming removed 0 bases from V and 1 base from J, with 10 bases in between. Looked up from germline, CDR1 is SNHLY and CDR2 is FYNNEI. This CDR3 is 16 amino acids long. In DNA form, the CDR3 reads TGTGCCAGCAGTGAAGCTCCGGCAGGGGCCAAAAACATTCAGTACTTC. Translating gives CASSEAPAGAKNIQYF.

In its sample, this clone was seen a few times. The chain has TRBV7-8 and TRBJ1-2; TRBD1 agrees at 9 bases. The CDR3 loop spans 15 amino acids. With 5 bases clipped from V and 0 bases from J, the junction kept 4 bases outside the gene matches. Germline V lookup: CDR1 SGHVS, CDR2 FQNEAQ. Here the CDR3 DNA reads TGTGCCAGCAGCATGGACAGGGGCCCTAACTATGGCTACACCTTC. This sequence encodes CASSMDRGPNYGYTF. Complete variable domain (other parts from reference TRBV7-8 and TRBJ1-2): GAGVSQSPRYKVAKRGQDVALRCDPISGHVSLFWYQQALGQGPEFLTYFQNEAQLDKSGLPSDRFFAERPEGSVSTLKIQRTQQEDSAVYLCASSMDRGPNYGYTFGSGTRLTVV.

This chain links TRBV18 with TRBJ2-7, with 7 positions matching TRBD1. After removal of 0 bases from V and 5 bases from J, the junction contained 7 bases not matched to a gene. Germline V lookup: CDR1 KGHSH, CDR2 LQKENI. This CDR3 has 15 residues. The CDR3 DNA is TGTGCCAGCTCACCACCGGCCAGGGGGTTCCACGAGCAGTACTTC. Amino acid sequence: CASSPPARGFHEQYF.

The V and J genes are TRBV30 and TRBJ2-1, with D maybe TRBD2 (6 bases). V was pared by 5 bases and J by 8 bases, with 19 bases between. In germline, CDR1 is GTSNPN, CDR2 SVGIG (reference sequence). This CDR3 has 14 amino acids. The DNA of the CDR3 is TGTGCCTGGGACGTTTGGGAGGTGAGGGATGAGCAGTTCTTC. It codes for CAWDVWEVRDEQFF.

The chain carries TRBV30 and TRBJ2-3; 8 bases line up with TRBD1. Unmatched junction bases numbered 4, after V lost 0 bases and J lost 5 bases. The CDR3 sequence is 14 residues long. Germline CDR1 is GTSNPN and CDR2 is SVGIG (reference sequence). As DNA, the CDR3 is TGTGCCTGGAGTGTGGCCAGGGGGCTAGATACGCAGTATTTT. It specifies CAWSVARGLDTQYF.